Listed below are T cell receptor beta chains from one sample, sequenced in a study of cytomegalovirus exposure and HLA in healthy donors. Method: immunoSEQ multiplex PCR; TCRdb's copy keeps in-frame clones and lacks some. The sample carries 95,000 to 100,000 clones, 76% recorded once. The material sequenced was PBMCs. The origin of the receptors is a man aged 35-49 years in good health and CMV-seronegative. Both conserved end residues are part of each CDR3. A D gene is named only where the DNA matches it firmly. A row's size may be missing; if present it is once, few, many or a size class.

clone size,J gene,D gene,V gene,CDR3 DNA,CDR3 protein
-,TRBJ1-2,TRBD1,TRBV7-9,TGTGCCAGCAGCTCGACAGGGCAGAGTCTGTATGGCTACACCTTC,CASSSTGQSLYGYTF
-,TRBJ1-1,-,TRBV19,TGTGCCAGTAATAAACAGGGGAACACTGAAGCTTTCTTT,CASNKQGNTEAFF
-,TRBJ2-7,TRBD2,TRBV29-1,TGCAGCGTCCTCACTAGCGGGAGCCGGAACGAGCAGTACTTC,CSVLTSGSRNEQYF
few,TRBJ2-5,-,TRBV7-2,TGTGCCAGCAGCCTTAAACTGGAGACTCCCACGACCCAGTACTTC,CASSLKLETPTTQYF
-,TRBJ2-7,-,TRBV19,TGTGCCAGTAGTATCGAGGCGTGGTCCTACGAGCAGTACTTC,CASSIEAWSYEQYF
-,TRBJ2-1,TRBD2,TRBV2,TGTGCCAGCAGGGGACTAGCGGGGGGGTTTCTTGAGCAGTTCTTC,CASRGLAGGFLEQFF
once,TRBJ2-3,TRBD1,TRBV7-2,TGTGCCAGCAGCACAGGACAGGGGGCAGATACGCAGTATTTT,CASSTGQGADTQYF
few,TRBJ1-5,TRBD1,TRBV7-8,TGTGCCAGCAGCCCCAGGACAGGGAACCAGCCCCAGCATTTT,CASSPRTGNQPQHF
-,TRBJ2-1,TRBD2,TRBV19,TGTGCCAGTAGTATAGTGACTAGCAGGGTCCCATACAATGAGCAGTTCTTC,CASSIVTSRVPYNEQFF
once,TRBJ2-5,TRBD2,TRBV27,TGTGCCACTGGACGGGGGGGCGATTCAGAGACCCAGTACTTC,CATGRGGDSETQYF
-,TRBJ1-1,-,TRBV7-2,TGTGCCAGCAGACAGCCGAGTCAGACAACACGGTCCCTGAACACTGAAGCTTTCTTT,CASRQPSQTTRSLNTEAFF
once,TRBJ1-1,-,TRBV29-1,TGCAGCGTTGAATCGGACAGGAACACTGAAGCTTTCTTT,CSVESDRNTEAFF
-,TRBJ2-1,TRBD1,TRBV6-5,TGTGCCAGCAGTCCAGGACAGGGCCTCACCCAGTTCTTC,CASSPGQGLTQFF
-,TRBJ2-7,TRBD1,TRBV27,TGTGCCAGCAGGAAGAACGACAGGGGATTTCTCGAGCAGTACTTC,CASRKNDRGFLEQYF
-,TRBJ2-5,-,TRBV7-9,TGTGCCAGCAGCCCCCGGGAAGGGTCCGGAGAGACCCAGTACTTC,CASSPREGSGETQYF
once,TRBJ1-1,-,TRBV15,TGTGCCACCAGCAGAGATTCCAGGCGGGCTGAAGCTTTCTTT,CATSRDSRRAEAFF
-,TRBJ1-2,-,TRBV11-2,TGTGCCAGCAGCTTAGCCCTCTTTACGGGTGGCTACACCTTC,CASSLALFTGGYTF
-,TRBJ1-4,-,TRBV7-9,TGTGCCAGCAGCTTCACTGCGACAGGCACAACTAATGAAAAACTGTTTTTT,CASSFTATGTTNEKLFF
-,TRBJ2-5,TRBD2,TRBV9,TGTGCCAGCAGCCCCGGGACTAGCGGAGAGACCCAGTACTTC,CASSPGTSGETQYF
-,TRBJ2-7,TRBD2,TRBV11-2,TGTGCCAGCAGCTCCCCCTGGAAAGCGGGAGAGGGCGAGCAGTACTTC,CASSSPWKAGEGEQYF
-,TRBJ1-2,-,TRBV7-2,TGTGCCAGCAGCTTAGATGCCAGGGCGCATGGCTACACCTTC,CASSLDARAHGYTF
-,TRBJ2-1,-,TRBV9,TGTGCCAGCAGCGTAGTAGTCGGGGGGCAGGGCAATGAGCAGTTCTTC,CASSVVVGGQGNEQFF
-,TRBJ1-3,-,TRBV6-5,TGTGCCAGCAGTTACGAGGCCCACACTGGAAACACCATATATTTT,CASSYEAHTGNTIYF
-,TRBJ1-4,-,TRBV18,TGTGCCAGCTCACCCGTACCCGGGACAAATAATGAAAAACTGTTTTTT,CASSPVPGTNNEKLFF
-,TRBJ2-3,TRBD2,TRBV6-4,TGTGCCAGCAGTGACGGGACTAGCCCCACAGATACGCAGTATTTT,CASSDGTSPTDTQYF
-,TRBJ2-5,TRBD1,TRBV5-4,TGTGCCAGCAGTAGGACAGGGGGCTGGAGGGAGACCCAGTACTTC,CASSRTGGWRETQYF
few,TRBJ1-3,-,TRBV9,TGTGCCAGCAGCGGACAGGTATCCTCTGGAAACACCATATATTTT,CASSGQVSSGNTIYF
once,TRBJ1-4,-,TRBV7-2,TGTGCCAGCAGCTTAGTCTTCCGGGAAAAACTGTTTTTT,CASSLVFREKLFF
once,TRBJ1-2,-,TRBV4-2,TGTGCCAGCAGCCAAGATCTAACCCTCCGCTATGGCTACACCTTC,CASSQDLTLRYGYTF
-,TRBJ2-5,TRBD2,TRBV5-1,TGCGCCAGCAGCTCTACCGACGGGGCGGGGGGGCCAAAGACCCAGTACTTC,CASSSTDGAGGPKTQYF
-,TRBJ2-7,-,TRBV5-6,TGTGCCAGCAGCTTGGGGCACCCGGGTCAGTTTACATACGAGCAGTACTTC,CASSLGHPGQFTYEQYF
-,TRBJ1-1,-,TRBV6-5,TGTGCCAGCAGTTACTCACGGGGGGTAGCTTTCTTT,CASSYSRGVAFF
-,TRBJ1-1,-,TRBV29-1,TGCAGCGTTGAAACCGCCGGGAGCACTGAAGCTTTCTTT,CSVETAGSTEAFF
-,TRBJ2-5,TRBD2,TRBV7-7,TGTGCCAGCAGCGACGGGGGGGGCAGCCAAGAGACCCAGTACTTC,CASSDGGGSQETQYF
few,TRBJ2-5,TRBD1,TRBV7-9,TGTGCCAGCAGCTTCGGCAGGGGGAGTTCCCAAGAGACCCAGTACTTC,CASSFGRGSSQETQYF
once,TRBJ1-1,-,TRBV5-1,TGCGCCAGCAGCTTGGTTTCCGAGGGCTACACTGAAGCTTTCTTT,CASSLVSEGYTEAFF
once,TRBJ2-1,TRBD2,TRBV28,TGTGCCAGCAGTTTGGGGACTAGCGGTCACAATGAGCAGTTCTTC,CASSLGTSGHNEQFF
-,TRBJ1-2,-,TRBV6-5,TGTGCCAGCAGTCAACAGGGTATGGGTGGCTACACCTTC,CASSQQGMGGYTF
-,TRBJ1-3,TRBD1,TRBV28,TGTGCCAGCAGTCCGGGGACAGGGGCGTTCAGAAACACCATATATTTT,CASSPGTGAFRNTIYF
-,TRBJ1-1,TRBD1,TRBV9,TGTGCCAGCAGCGCGGGACAGGCTAACACTGAAGCTTTCTTT,CASSAGQANTEAFF
-,TRBJ1-3,-,TRBV9,TGTGCCAGCAGCTCCCAGATCTCTGGAAACACCATATATTTT,CASSSQISGNTIYF
few,TRBJ1-2,-,TRBV6-5,TGTGCCAGCAGCAACCACAGCGGCATCTGGGGCTACACCTTC,CASSNHSGIWGYTF
few,TRBJ1-6,TRBD1,TRBV7-6,TGTGCCAGCAGCGTGACTCCGGGACAGGCCGAACTCGGCTCACCCCTCCACTTT,CASSVTPGQAELGSPLHF
-,TRBJ2-2,-,TRBV4-1,TGCGCCAGCAGCCAAGCTGTCGCCGGGGAGCTGTTTTTT,CASSQAVAGELFF
-,TRBJ2-2,TRBD2,TRBV7-6,TGTGCCAGCAGGTCCGGGACTAGCATATTCCCCGGGGAGCTGTTTTTT,CASRSGTSIFPGELFF
-,TRBJ2-7,TRBD1,TRBV2,TGTGCCAGCACCCAGACAGGGGGCTACGAGCAGTACTTC,CASTQTGGYEQYF
-,TRBJ1-4,-,TRBV28,TGTGCCAGCAGTTCCCGAGGGGGAACTAATGAAAAACTGTTTTTT,CASSSRGGTNEKLFF
-,TRBJ2-7,TRBD1,TRBV7-9,TGTGCCAGCAGCTCGACAGGGATCGGCGAGCAGTACTTC,CASSSTGIGEQYF
-,TRBJ2-5,TRBD1,TRBV5-1,TGCGCCAGCAGCTTGACAGGGGGATGGGAGACCCAGTACTTC,CASSLTGGWETQYF
-,TRBJ1-1,-,TRBV11-3,TGTGCCAGCAGCCACGGGGTTAGTGGTGAAGCTTTCTTT,CASSHGVSGEAFF
-,TRBJ2-2,TRBD1,TRBV27,TGTGCCAGCAGCGTTTTAGGGACAGGGCACACCGGGGAGCTGTTTTTT,CASSVLGTGHTGELFF
-,TRBJ1-1,TRBD1,TRBV7-6,TGTGCCAGCAGCGAACCGGGACAGGGGGTCGGCACTGAAGCTTTCTTT,CASSEPGQGVGTEAFF
-,TRBJ2-2,-,TRBV21-1,TGTGCCAGCAGCAACCGACGGTTTGGACAGCCTTCTTCTTTCACCGGGGAGCTGTTTTTT,CASSNRRFGQPSSFTGELFF
-,TRBJ2-1,TRBD2,TRBV4-3,TGCGCCAGCAGCCAAGAGGGGGGGAGGGGAAAATCCTACAATGAGCAGTTCTTC,CASSQEGGRGKSYNEQFF
-,TRBJ2-3,TRBD2,TRBV11-3,TGTGCCAGCAGCTTCGGCAGCGGGGGGGGGATGGATACGCAGTATTTT,CASSFGSGGGMDTQYF
-,TRBJ2-3,-,TRBV5-8,TGTGCCAGCCCGGGGGTGTGGCAGGGCGATCCAGATACGCAGTATTTT,CASPGVWQGDPDTQYF
-,TRBJ2-7,-,TRBV9,TGTGCCAGCAGCTCGGCCCGGGGGAGCGAGCAGTACTTC,CASSSARGSEQYF
once,TRBJ1-1,-,TRBV2,TGTGCCAGCGGATCGGGGGACCCTGAAGCTTTCTTT,CASGSGDPEAFF
-,TRBJ2-7,TRBD1,TRBV19,TGTGCCAGTAGTTTCGGGACAGGTAGTTACGAGCAGTACTTC,CASSFGTGSYEQYF
few,TRBJ2-2,-,TRBV11-2,TGTGCCAGCAGCGCCAGATGGCAGGCCGGCGGGGAGCTGTTTTTT,CASSARWQAGGELFF